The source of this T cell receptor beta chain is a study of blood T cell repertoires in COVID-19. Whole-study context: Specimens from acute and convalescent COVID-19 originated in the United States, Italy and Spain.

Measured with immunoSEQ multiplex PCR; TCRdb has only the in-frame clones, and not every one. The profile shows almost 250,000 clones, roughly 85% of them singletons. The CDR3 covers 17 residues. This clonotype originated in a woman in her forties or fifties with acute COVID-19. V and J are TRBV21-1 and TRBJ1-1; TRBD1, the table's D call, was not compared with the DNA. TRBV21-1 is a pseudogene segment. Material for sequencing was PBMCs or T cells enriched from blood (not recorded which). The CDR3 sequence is CASSKAGDRNPNTEAFF. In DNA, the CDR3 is TGTGCCAGCAGCAAAGCGGGGGACAGAAACCCGAACACTGAAGCTTTCTTT.